This passage covers 32 T cell receptor beta chains from one sample sequenced in a study of CD8+ T cells in alopecia areata. After isolation, RNA underwent reverse transcription to generate cDNA as the sequencing template. Libraries were prepared by immunoSEQ multiplex PCR; TCRdb keeps only in-frame clonotypes and omits some of them. The repertoire includes some 100,000 clones, roughly two thirds of them detected once, and about 3% sits in the top ten. Sequencing was performed on CD4+ T cells sorted from blood. Receptor source: a human donor in good health.

The chain recombines TRBV2 with TRBJ2-1; the D gene is possibly TRBD1 (6 bases). The germline CDR1 and CDR2 sequences are SNHLY and FYNNEI. This CDR3 is built from 13 residues. Trimming shortened V by 3 bases and J by 8 bases, and 11 bases separated the two germline ends. CDR3 in amino acids: CASSDSRGYEQFF. Here the CDR3 DNA reads TGTGCCAGCAGTGACAGCAGGGGCTATGAGCAGTTCTTC.

The CDR3 DNA follows: TGTGCCAGCAGTGACAGGAGCTATGGCTACACCTTC. Translated, it gives CASSDRSYGYTF. The rearrangement links TRBV2 to TRBJ1-2, with D unresolved. V shed 3 bases and J shed 4 bases, with 6 bases lying between them. The CDR3 contains 12 residues. CDR1 is SNHLY and CDR2 is FYNNEI in the germline V gene.

The gene calls are TRBV4-1 and TRBJ2-7, with D tentatively TRBD1 (6 bases). Germline CDR1 reads MGHRA; CDR2 reads YSYEKL. The CDR3 loop spans 14 amino acids. The V end lost 1 base, the J end lost 3 bases, and 10 bases lay between the germline ends. CDR3 amino acids: CASSQGDTYYEQYF. The CDR3 nucleotides are TGCGCCAGCAGCCAAGGGGACACATACTACGAGCAGTACTTC.

This clone appeared once. The chain uses TRBV25-1 and TRBJ2-5, with no clear D. Germline-derived CDR1 and CDR2 are MGHDK and SYGVNS. The CDR3 consists of 14 residues. Trimming removed 6 bases at V and 4 bases at J, with 15 bases between. In nucleotides, the CDR3 is TGTGCCAGCAGGGACGGCTCTAGGGTAGAGACCCAGTACTTC. Translated, it gives CASRDGSRVETQYF. Drawing the rest from reference TRBV25-1 and TRBJ2-5, the complete variable domain is EADIYQTPRYLVIGTGKKITLECSQTMGHDKMYWYQQDPGMELHLIHYSYGVNSTEKGDLSSESTVSRIRTEHFPLTLESARPSHTSQYLCASRDGSRVETQYFGPGTRLLVL.

Comments on this clone: Other DNA sequences in the same sample also yield this CDR3. This CDR3 is CSVGGQGGGYTF. CDR3 bases: TGCAGCGTTGGAGGACAGGGAGGTGGCTACACCTTC. The V gene is TRBV29-1, the J gene TRBJ1-2; 8 bases line up with TRBD1. Germline-derived CDR1 and CDR2 are SQVTM and ANQGSEA. CDR3 length equals 12 residues. Unmatched junction bases numbered 5, after V lost 4 bases and J lost 7 bases.

This clone turned up a few times. The rearrangement uses TRBV5-1 and TRBJ2-5; D is tentatively TRBD1 or TRBD2 (5 bases each). From germline, CDR1 is SGHRS and CDR2 YFSETQ. The CDR3 runs to 13 residues. V gave up 4 bases and J gave up 2 bases, with 9 bases separating them. CDR3 sequence reads: CASSPGAQETQYF. CDR3 sequence (DNA): TGCGCCAGCAGCCCCGGGGCTCAAGAGACCCAGTACTTC.

V usage is TRBV29-1 and J usage is TRBJ2-2; D unresolved. CDR1 and CDR2 (germline): SQVTM, ANQGSEA. The ends were cut back, 4 bases at V and 1 base at J, with 7 bases in the middle. The CDR3 contains 13 residues. In DNA, the CDR3 is TGCAGCGTTGTCTCCGAGAACACCGGGGAGCTGTTTTTT. It codes for CSVVSENTGELFF.

The V call is TRBV12-5, the J call TRBJ1-6; D possibly corresponds to TRBD1 (5 bases). The CDR3 runs 14 residues. CDR1 is LGHNT, CDR2 FRNRAP, per germline. The V gene lost 3 bases and the J gene lost 8 bases, with 11 bases spanning the gap. CDR3 sequence: CASGLGQGDSPLHF. The DNA of the CDR3 is TGTGCTAGTGGTTTAGGGCAGGGAGATTCACCCCTCCACTTT.

V usage is TRBV29-1 and J usage is TRBJ2-3, with D unresolved. The V end was cut by 4 bases, the J end by 0 bases, with 5 bases between. The germline CDR1 and CDR2 sequences are SQVTM and ANQGSEA. The CDR3 totals 12 residues. The CDR3 DNA sequence: TGCAGCGTTGTGGAGAGCACAGATACGCAGTATTTT. Protein sequence: CSVVESTDTQYF.

The chain is built from TRBV18 and TRBJ2-1; D may be TRBD2 (6 bases). From germline, CDR1 is KGHSH and CDR2 LQKENI. The germline V and J ends were trimmed by 3 bases and 5 bases, with 17 bases remaining between them. The CDR3 is 16 residues long. The CDR3: CASSPQGLEINNEQFF. The DNA for the CDR3 is TGTGCCAGCTCACCCCAGGGACTGGAGATTAACAATGAGCAGTTCTTC.

The sample holds a few counts of this clone. The chain carries TRBV11-3 and TRBJ2-7; D ambiguous. Germline loops: CDR1 SGHNT, CDR2 YENEEA. CDR3 length equals 11 residues. Trimming cost V 0 bases and J 6 bases, with 3 bases left between them. CDR3 bases: TGTGCCAGCAGCTTAGATCGCGAGCAGTACTTC. Residues: CASSLDREQYF.

This chain uses TRBV5-6 with TRBJ1-2; tentative D call: TRBD1 (5 bases). The CDR3 totals 17 residues. The germline V and J ends were trimmed by 3 bases and 3 bases, with 21 bases remaining between them. Germline V lookup: CDR1 SGHDT, CDR2 YYEEEE. CDR3 residues: CASSSSRQGSTDYGYTF. The CDR3 DNA is TGTGCCAGCAGCTCCTCGCGCCAGGGTTCCACTGACTATGGCTACACCTTC.

This sequence joins TRBV7-9 and TRBJ2-2; D is perhaps TRBD2 (5 bases). CDR3 length: 14 residues. V lost 6 bases to trimming and J lost 6 bases, with 14 bases between them. CDR1 is SEHNR, CDR2 FQNEAQ, per germline (reference sequence). The CDR3 nucleotides are TGTGCCAGCAGTTCTAGCATGGGTCCCGGGGAGCTGTTTTTT. Encoded protein: CASSSSMGPGELFF.

This clone was found a few times. V is TRBV5-1 and J is TRBJ2-5, with a tentative D call TRBD2 (5 bases). CDR1 SGHRS and CDR2 YFSETQ come from the germline V gene. Deletions cut 1 base from V and 1 base from J, with 11 bases between. This CDR3 has 15 amino acids. CDR3 region: CASSLQQGSQETQYF. CDR3 nucleotides: TGCGCCAGCAGCTTGCAACAAGGGAGCCAAGAGACCCAGTACTTC.

The chain is built from TRBV29-1 and TRBJ2-7, with unresolved D. The CDR3 is 12 amino acids. Germline V lookup: CDR1 SQVTM, CDR2 ANQGSEA. Trimming shortened V by 4 bases and J by 5 bases, and 12 bases separated the two germline ends. The DNA of the CDR3 is TGCAGCGTTGGTTCGAAGAGGAACGAGCAGTACTTC. This encodes CSVGSKRNEQYF.

This clone was counted a few times. V is TRBV18 and J is TRBJ1-1; D unclear. CDR1 is KGHSH and CDR2 is LQKENI in the germline V gene. Trimming took 0 bases from V and 0 from J, leaving 8 bases between them. This CDR3 is 15 amino acids long. The CDR3 region is CASSPPLSMNTEAFF. CDR3 sequence (DNA): TGTGCCAGCTCACCACCGTTATCCATGAACACTGAAGCTTTCTTT.

The rearrangement links TRBV5-1 to TRBJ2-5; 13 nucleotides line up with TRBD2. V was clipped by 4 bases and J by 1 base; unmatched bases: 4. The CDR3 is made up of 16 amino acids. CDR1 and CDR2 from the germline V gene are SGHRS and YFSETQ. CDR3 bases: TGCGCCAGCAGCATCAGACTAGCGGGGGGCCAAGAGACCCAGTACTTC. This sequence encodes CASSIRLAGGQETQYF.

The V and J genes are TRBV29-1 and TRBJ1-2; D is ambiguous. The CDR3 consists of 12 residues. Germline CDR1 is SQVTM and CDR2 is ANQGSEA. The V and J ends lost 7 bases and 7 bases respectively, with 16 bases between them. The chain's CDR3 is CSAAGGAGGYTF. CDR3 coding DNA: TGCAGCGCTGCGGGCGGAGCTGGTGGCTACACCTTC.

The chain links TRBV7-2 to TRBJ2-5; TRBD2 agrees at 13 bases. Unmatched junction bases numbered 7, after V lost 3 bases and J lost 0 bases. Per germline, CDR1 SGHTA and CDR2 FQGNSA. This CDR3 contains 18 residues. DNA of the CDR3: TGTGCCAGCAGCTTGGCGACTAGCGGGGGGCCGTACCAAGAGACCCAGTACTTC. Its protein product is CASSLATSGGPYQETQYF.

The chain employs TRBV29-1 and TRBJ2-3; the match to TRBD1 covers 10 bases. J was trimmed by 3 bases and V by 6 bases; bases with no gene match: 3. CDR1 and CDR2 from the germline V gene are SQVTM and ANQGSEA. The CDR3 is 13 amino acids. CDR3 nucleotides: TGCAGCGTCGACAGGGGGCAAACAGATACGCAGTATTTT. Translation: CSVDRGQTDTQYF.

The CDR3: CASSQVRSGGPGANVLTF. In DNA form, the CDR3 reads TGCGCCAGCAGCCAAGTCAGGTCCGGCGGCCCTGGGGCCAACGTCCTGACTTTC. The chain couples TRBV4-1 to TRBJ2-6; D ambiguous. Germline lookup yields CDR1 MGHRA and CDR2 YSYEKL. The CDR3 runs to 18 residues. Trimming pared 1 base from V and 2 bases from J, leaving 15 bases between.

This clone has just one count. The CDR3 loop reads CASSEGGPDQPQHF. The CDR3, as DNA: TGTGCCAGCAGTGAGGGGGGCCCGGATCAGCCCCAGCATTTT. The chain has TRBV2 and TRBJ1-5; TRBD1 might be the D (6 bases). This CDR3 region has 14 residues. V was clipped by 3 bases and J by 5 bases, with 11 bases between them. Germline CDR1 is SNHLY and CDR2 is FYNNEI.

This clone was seen a single time. This chain uses TRBV9 with TRBJ1-2; D not certain. The CDR3 is 12 residues long. V was cut by 0 bases and J by 8 bases, with 8 bases left in between. Germline-derived CDR1 and CDR2 are SGDLS and YYNGEE. The CDR3: CASSVGGRGYTF. The CDR3 DNA reads TGTGCCAGCAGCGTAGGTGGTAGAGGCTACACCTTC. The whole variable domain, remainder taken from reference TRBV9 and TRBJ1-2, is DSGVTQTPKHLITATGQRVTLRCSPRSGDLSVYWYQQSLDQGLQFLIQYYNGEERAKGNILERFSAQQFPDLHSELNLSSLELGDSALYFCASSVGGRGYTFGSGTRLTVV.

In this sample, this clone turned up a few times. The J gene is TRBJ1-2, the V gene TRBV30, with D uncertain. Per the germline V gene, CDR1 is GTSNPN and CDR2 is SVGIG (reference sequence). CDR3 length: 11 residues. Trimming took off 4 bases at V and 6 bases at J, with 9 bases between the two ends. CDR3: CAWTEYHGYTF. The CDR3 nucleotides read TGTGCCTGGACCGAGTACCATGGCTACACCTTC.

The chain is built from TRBV7-8 and TRBJ1-1; unclear D gene. Between the trimmed V and J ends, which lost 3 bases and 4 bases, there was a span of 9 bases. This CDR3 comprises 13 residues. The V gene's germline CDR1 is SGHVS and CDR2 FQNEAQ. As DNA, the CDR3 is TGTGCCAGCAGCTTGCGGGGTGGCACTGAAGCTTTCTTT. It is translated as CASSLRGGTEAFF.

This clone has just a few counts. V usage is TRBV29-1 and J usage is TRBJ2-3; 10 bases align to TRBD1. Germline V gives CDR1 SQVTM, CDR2 ANQGSEA. V gave up 4 bases and J gave up 0 bases; unmatched junction bases: 1. This CDR3 is built from 14 residues. The CDR3 reads CSVVDRGSTDTQYF. CDR3 DNA sequence: TGCAGCGTTGTGGACAGGGGGAGCACAGATACGCAGTATTTT.

The chain couples TRBV5-4 to TRBJ2-5; 8 positions agree with TRBD2. The length of the CDR3 is 15 residues. V trimming: 0 bases; J trimming: 5 bases; junction bases outside the gene matches: 6. Germline CDR1 SGHNT, CDR2 YYREEE (reference sequence). This chain's CDR3 is CASSLAGGAGETQYF. CDR3 coding DNA: TGTGCCAGCAGCTTGGCGGGGGGGGCCGGGGAGACCCAGTACTTC.

In its sample, this clone was seen once. The chain links TRBV30 to TRBJ1-3; D is unclear. In germline, CDR1 is GTSNPN, CDR2 SVGIG (reference sequence). This CDR3 has 15 amino acids. V lost 0 bases and J 2 bases, leaving 11 bases between the germline ends. The DNA for the CDR3 is TGTGCCTGGAGTGTATTTGGGCCCCCTGGAAACACCATATATTTT. It encodes CAWSVFGPPGNTIYF.

The genes are TRBV5-1 and TRBJ1-6; D is unresolved. This CDR3 spans 17 amino acids. V dropped 2 bases and J dropped 7 bases, with 19 bases sitting between them. Germline values: CDR1 SGHRS, CDR2 YFSETQ. This chain's CDR3 is CASSLGPTREGNSPLHF. For the CDR3, the DNA is TGCGCCAGCAGCTTAGGCCCCACAAGGGAGGGCAATTCACCCCTCCACTTT.

V gene TRBV27 combines with J gene TRBJ1-6; D not resolved. Trimming took 4 bases from V and 13 from J, leaving 11 bases between them. This CDR3 has 12 amino acids. In germline, CDR1 is MNHEY, CDR2 SMNVEV (reference sequence). In DNA, the CDR3 is TGTGCCAGCAGTTGGTATGGAAGGCCCCTCCACTTT. Translated, it gives CASSWYGRPLHF.

V usage is TRBV9 and J usage is TRBJ2-5, with 8 positions matching TRBD2. The CDR3 is made up of 17 amino acids. Germline V gives CDR1 SGDLS, CDR2 YYNGEE. Trimming at V came to 3 bases and at J to 1 base, leaving 11 bases not matched to a gene. The CDR3 coding sequence is TGTGCCAGCAGCGCCCTGGGGCGGGGGGCCGCCCAAGAGACCCAGTACTTC. Amino acids: CASSALGRGAAQETQYF.

The rearrangement links TRBV11-2 to TRBJ1-1, with 7 positions matching TRBD1. Per the germline V gene, CDR1 is SGHAT and CDR2 is FQNNGV. V trimming: 5 bases; J trimming: 2 bases; junction bases outside the gene matches: 8. CDR3 length equals 15 residues. The CDR3 nucleotides are TGTGCCAGCAGCCTCAGGGGACAGCTCAACACTGAAGCTTTCTTT. It encodes CASSLRGQLNTEAFF.